These 19 T cell receptor beta chains originate from one sample sequenced in a study of cytomegalovirus exposure and HLA in healthy donors. This PCR relied on a set of 60 Vbeta primers and 13 Jbeta primers. TCRdb's copy holds only in-frame clones and misses some; the assay was immunoSEQ multiplex PCR. Here the sample spans about 300,000 clones, about nine tenths being singletons. Sequencing used PBMCs. The receptor set was obtained from a man in his forties or fifties in good health and CMV-seropositive.

This rearrangement joins TRBV11-2 to TRBJ1-2; D call uncertain. CDR1 and CDR2 (germline): SGHAT, FQNNGV. The CDR3 has 13 amino acids. Trimming pared 2 bases from V and 11 bases from J, leaving 15 bases between. CDR3 DNA sequence: TGTGCCAGCAGCTTATCCGAGATCTTGACATACACCTTC. Its protein product is CASSLSEILTYTF.

There are a few counts of this clone. The chain couples TRBV28 to TRBJ2-7; D not resolved. This CDR3 spans 13 amino acids. In germline, CDR1 is MDHEN, CDR2 SYDVKM. V was shortened by 0 bases and J by 2 bases, with 5 bases between the two germline ends. CDR3 amino acids: CASSLWQAYEQYF. CDR3 DNA: TGTGCCAGCAGTTTATGGCAGGCCTACGAGCAGTACTTC.

The J gene is TRBJ2-1, the V gene TRBV6-1, with D unresolved. This CDR3 has 15 residues. Per the germline V gene, CDR1 is MNHNS and CDR2 is SASEGT. V was cut by 1 base and J by 4 bases, with 11 bases left in between. The CDR3 protein is CASSEDRSPYNEQFF. The DNA of the CDR3 is TGTGCCAGCAGTGAAGACCGGAGCCCGTACAATGAGCAGTTCTTC.

With respect to this clone: Other DNA sequences within the sample encode an identical CDR3. The chain has TRBV28 and TRBJ1-5, with 9 bases identical to TRBD1. This CDR3 spans 14 amino acids. Germline values: CDR1 MDHEN, CDR2 SYDVKM. V gave up 3 bases and J gave up 4 bases; unmatched junction bases: 1. CDR3 DNA: TGTGCCAGCAGTTTGGACAGGGGAAATCAGCCCCAGCATTTT. Protein sequence: CASSLDRGNQPQHF.

The chain has TRBV19 and TRBJ2-3; 8 nucleotides align to TRBD2. This CDR3 contains 14 residues. The germline V gene has CDR1 LNHDA and CDR2 SQIVND (reference sequence). V dropped 7 bases and J dropped 2; count of bases not matched to a gene: 5. The CDR3 here is CASNGGGSTDTQYF. The CDR3, as DNA: TGTGCCAGTAACGGCGGGGGGTCCACAGATACGCAGTATTTT.

The rearrangement links TRBV5-1 to TRBJ1-2; D possibly corresponds to TRBD1 (5 bases). Germline values: CDR1 SGHRS, CDR2 YFSETQ. Trimming left V 1 base short and J 3 bases short, with 16 bases between. The CDR3 totals 16 residues. The CDR3 here is CASSLILGGRDYGYTF. The CDR3 DNA is TGCGCCAGCAGCTTGATCCTCGGGGGACGGGACTATGGCTACACCTTC. Combining the CDR3 with reference TRBV5-1 and TRBJ1-2 gives the whole variable domain KAGVTQTPRYLIKTRGQQVTLSCSPISGHRSVSWYQQTPGQGLQFLFEYFSETQRNKGNFPGRFSGRQFSNSRSEMNVSTLELGDSALYLCASSLILGGRDYGYTFGSGTRLTVV.

The V and J genes are TRBV7-8 and TRBJ1-5; 12 bases are shared with TRBD1. CDR3 length equals 16 residues. V shed 5 bases, J shed 7 bases, and the junction held 9 bases outside the gene matches. Germline loops: CDR1 SGHVS, CDR2 FQNEAQ. This CDR3 reads CASSAGTGGAAQPQHF. The CDR3 bases are TGTGCCAGCAGCGCTGGGACAGGGGGCGCGGCCCAGCCCCAGCATTTT.

The chain joins TRBV10-3 to TRBJ2-1; TRBD2 aligns across 12 bases. CDR1 is ENHRY, CDR2 SYGVKD, per germline. V was pared by 3 bases and J by 4 bases, with 4 bases of the junction left unmatched. The CDR3 sequence is 16 residues long. The DNA for the CDR3 is TGTGCCATCAGTGATTCAGGGACTAGCGGGTACAATGAGCAGTTCTTC. As protein: CAISDSGTSGYNEQFF.

A note on this clone: At one end the junction does not follow the germline gene, possibly because of a read error. The genes are TRBV7-9 and TRBJ2-3; the match to TRBD2 covers 9 bases. From germline, CDR1 is SEHNR and CDR2 FQNEAQ (reference sequence). The CDR3 has 15 amino acids. DNA of the CDR3: TGTTCCAGCAGACATAGCGGGAGCCCCTGGGATACGCAGTATTTT. Its protein is CSSRHSGSPWDTQYF. Combining the CDR3 with reference TRBV7-9 and TRBJ2-3 gives the whole variable domain DTGVSQNPRHKITKRGQNVTFRCDPISEHNRLYWYRQTLGQGPEFLTYFQNEAQLEKSRLLSDRFSAERPKGSFSTLEIQRTEQGDSAMYLCSSRHSGSPWDTQYFGPGTRLTVL.

The V call is TRBV27, the J call TRBJ1-2; D is perhaps TRBD1 (6 bases). This CDR3 spans 15 amino acids. V shed 3 bases and J shed 1 base, with 12 bases lying between them. Germline V gives CDR1 MNHEY, CDR2 SMNVEV (reference sequence). The CDR3 coding sequence is TGTGCCAGCAGTTTGGCCAGGGGCAATAACTATGGCTACACCTTC. Protein: CASSLARGNNYGYTF.

This clone occurred once. This chain joins TRBV5-6 and TRBJ2-5, with unresolved D. CDR1 is SGHDT and CDR2 is YYEEEE in the germline V gene. This CDR3 is 14 amino acids long. V was cut by 0 bases and J by 4 bases, with 10 bases left in between. CDR3 protein: CASSLVLLGETQYF. The DNA for the CDR3 is TGTGCCAGCAGCTTGGTTTTACTTGGAGAGACCCAGTACTTC.

V gene TRBV5-1 combines with J gene TRBJ1-4; 11 nucleotides align to TRBD1. V was clipped by 0 bases and J by 0 bases; unmatched bases: 4. Germline V gene lookup returns CDR1 SGHRS and CDR2 YFSETQ. This CDR3 is 18 amino acids long. As DNA, the CDR3 is TGCGCCAGCAGCTTGGGGGACAGGGGGATTCCAACTAATGAAAAACTGTTTTTT. Protein sequence: CASSLGDRGIPTNEKLFF.

The chain couples TRBV9 to TRBJ2-1; D is unresolved. Germline assignment: CDR1 SGDLS and CDR2 YYNGEE. The V end was cut by 0 bases, the J end by 6 bases, with 13 bases between. This CDR3 has 15 residues. The CDR3 spells CASSVDLRLINEQFF. CDR3 coding DNA: TGTGCCAGCAGCGTAGACCTTAGATTGATCAATGAGCAGTTCTTC.

This clone was found once. This sequence joins TRBV28 and TRBJ2-1, with 9 positions matching TRBD1. Germline V gene sequence: CDR1 MDHEN, CDR2 SYDVKM. There are 13 residues in the CDR3. V was clipped by 3 bases and J by 9 bases; unmatched bases: 3. The CDR3 coding sequence is TGTGCCAGCAGTTTCCAGGACAGGGGTGAGCAGTTCTTC. Translated: CASSFQDRGEQFF. The full variable domain, in which reference TRBV28 and TRBJ2-1 provide the parts outside the CDR3, is DVKVTQSSRYLVKRTGEKVFLECVQDMDHENMFWYRQDPGLGLRLIYFSYDVKMKEKGDIPEGYSVSREKKERFSLILESASTNQTSMYLCASSFQDRGEQFFGPGTRLTVL.

The chain employs TRBV2 and TRBJ1-3, with a weak D call TRBD1 (5 bases). The CDR3 contains 15 residues. Per germline, CDR1 SNHLY and CDR2 FYNNEI. V was trimmed by 5 bases and J by 1 base, leaving 12 bases between them. This CDR3 reads CASSLRVLSGNTIYF. The CDR3 DNA is TGTGCCAGCAGTCTCAGGGTTTTGTCTGGAAACACCATATATTTT.

This clone was counted once. Within the sample, other DNA sequences also encode this same CDR3. The chain employs TRBV27 and TRBJ1-5; tentative D call: TRBD1 (6 bases). V was trimmed by 5 bases and J by 7 bases, leaving 12 bases between them. This CDR3 comprises 13 residues. CDR1 is MNHEY, CDR2 SMNVEV, per germline (reference sequence). CDR3 loop: CASSEQGRQPQHF. Here the CDR3 DNA reads TGTGCCAGCAGTGAACAGGGTCGCCAGCCCCAGCATTTT.

The rearrangement links TRBV5-1 to TRBJ2-7, with D possibly being TRBD2 (6 bases). Germline V gives CDR1 SGHRS, CDR2 YFSETQ. Trimming removed 4 bases at V and 3 bases at J, with 8 bases between. The length of the CDR3 is 12 residues. The DNA for the CDR3 is TGCGCCAGCAGCCCGACTAGCTACGAGCAGTACTTC. Its protein product is CASSPTSYEQYF.

To note about this clone: Other DNA sequences within the sample encode an identical CDR3. The rearrangement links TRBV5-1 to TRBJ2-5; 13 bases match TRBD2. The germline V gene has CDR1 SGHRS and CDR2 YFSETQ. After removal of 0 bases from V and 4 bases from J, the junction contained 3 bases not matched to a gene. The CDR3 runs to 16 residues. CDR3 coding DNA: TGCGCCAGCAGCTTGGGGACTAGCGGGAGACTAGAGACCCAGTACTTC. Protein product: CASSLGTSGRLETQYF.

This chain links TRBV11-2 with TRBJ2-7; 10 bases are shared with TRBD2. The CDR3 length is 14 residues. Germline V gives CDR1 SGHAT, CDR2 FQNNGV. V was pared by 0 bases and J by 5 bases, with 1 base of the junction left unmatched. CDR3 sequence: CASSLELAGDEQYF. For the CDR3, the DNA is TGTGCCAGCAGCTTAGAGCTAGCGGGAGACGAGCAGTACTTC.